This T cell receptor (beta chain) was identified in a study of human T cells and chemical hapten exposure. Findings and limits, study-wide: Sensitization with DPC brought no change to TCRs above 1 in 1000 in frequency.

V gave up 0 bases and J gave up 5 bases, with 11 bases separating them. The germline CDR1 and CDR2 sequences are SGDLS and YYNGEE. The CDR3 is made up of 15 amino acids. The library tagged each cDNA molecule with unique molecular identifiers. TCRdb fed the RACE reads into MiXCR, producing one record per CDR3 protein. The sample yields 180,000 or so distinct CDR3 sequences, more than 14% seen once. Sample time point: patch test 1, 2 weeks after DPC sensitization. Treatment of the sample: therapeutic diphenylcyclopropenone sensitization with weekly scalp DPC. Non-pregnant alopecia patients aged 18 to 70, suitable for DPC therapy. Worth noting for this clonotype: Its target is not known.

The source was whole blood, collected in connection with sensitization to the hapten diphenylcyclopropenone (DPC). The J gene is TRBJ2-2, the V gene TRBV9; D unresolved. This clonotype originated in a woman in her twenties or thirties with alopecia areata. Some clones in this sample may be carry-over from other donors' samples. CDR3 sequence (DNA): TGTGCCAGCAGCGTAGCTAGGAGTGTGACCGGGGAGCTGTTTTTT. Translating gives CASSVARSVTGELFF.